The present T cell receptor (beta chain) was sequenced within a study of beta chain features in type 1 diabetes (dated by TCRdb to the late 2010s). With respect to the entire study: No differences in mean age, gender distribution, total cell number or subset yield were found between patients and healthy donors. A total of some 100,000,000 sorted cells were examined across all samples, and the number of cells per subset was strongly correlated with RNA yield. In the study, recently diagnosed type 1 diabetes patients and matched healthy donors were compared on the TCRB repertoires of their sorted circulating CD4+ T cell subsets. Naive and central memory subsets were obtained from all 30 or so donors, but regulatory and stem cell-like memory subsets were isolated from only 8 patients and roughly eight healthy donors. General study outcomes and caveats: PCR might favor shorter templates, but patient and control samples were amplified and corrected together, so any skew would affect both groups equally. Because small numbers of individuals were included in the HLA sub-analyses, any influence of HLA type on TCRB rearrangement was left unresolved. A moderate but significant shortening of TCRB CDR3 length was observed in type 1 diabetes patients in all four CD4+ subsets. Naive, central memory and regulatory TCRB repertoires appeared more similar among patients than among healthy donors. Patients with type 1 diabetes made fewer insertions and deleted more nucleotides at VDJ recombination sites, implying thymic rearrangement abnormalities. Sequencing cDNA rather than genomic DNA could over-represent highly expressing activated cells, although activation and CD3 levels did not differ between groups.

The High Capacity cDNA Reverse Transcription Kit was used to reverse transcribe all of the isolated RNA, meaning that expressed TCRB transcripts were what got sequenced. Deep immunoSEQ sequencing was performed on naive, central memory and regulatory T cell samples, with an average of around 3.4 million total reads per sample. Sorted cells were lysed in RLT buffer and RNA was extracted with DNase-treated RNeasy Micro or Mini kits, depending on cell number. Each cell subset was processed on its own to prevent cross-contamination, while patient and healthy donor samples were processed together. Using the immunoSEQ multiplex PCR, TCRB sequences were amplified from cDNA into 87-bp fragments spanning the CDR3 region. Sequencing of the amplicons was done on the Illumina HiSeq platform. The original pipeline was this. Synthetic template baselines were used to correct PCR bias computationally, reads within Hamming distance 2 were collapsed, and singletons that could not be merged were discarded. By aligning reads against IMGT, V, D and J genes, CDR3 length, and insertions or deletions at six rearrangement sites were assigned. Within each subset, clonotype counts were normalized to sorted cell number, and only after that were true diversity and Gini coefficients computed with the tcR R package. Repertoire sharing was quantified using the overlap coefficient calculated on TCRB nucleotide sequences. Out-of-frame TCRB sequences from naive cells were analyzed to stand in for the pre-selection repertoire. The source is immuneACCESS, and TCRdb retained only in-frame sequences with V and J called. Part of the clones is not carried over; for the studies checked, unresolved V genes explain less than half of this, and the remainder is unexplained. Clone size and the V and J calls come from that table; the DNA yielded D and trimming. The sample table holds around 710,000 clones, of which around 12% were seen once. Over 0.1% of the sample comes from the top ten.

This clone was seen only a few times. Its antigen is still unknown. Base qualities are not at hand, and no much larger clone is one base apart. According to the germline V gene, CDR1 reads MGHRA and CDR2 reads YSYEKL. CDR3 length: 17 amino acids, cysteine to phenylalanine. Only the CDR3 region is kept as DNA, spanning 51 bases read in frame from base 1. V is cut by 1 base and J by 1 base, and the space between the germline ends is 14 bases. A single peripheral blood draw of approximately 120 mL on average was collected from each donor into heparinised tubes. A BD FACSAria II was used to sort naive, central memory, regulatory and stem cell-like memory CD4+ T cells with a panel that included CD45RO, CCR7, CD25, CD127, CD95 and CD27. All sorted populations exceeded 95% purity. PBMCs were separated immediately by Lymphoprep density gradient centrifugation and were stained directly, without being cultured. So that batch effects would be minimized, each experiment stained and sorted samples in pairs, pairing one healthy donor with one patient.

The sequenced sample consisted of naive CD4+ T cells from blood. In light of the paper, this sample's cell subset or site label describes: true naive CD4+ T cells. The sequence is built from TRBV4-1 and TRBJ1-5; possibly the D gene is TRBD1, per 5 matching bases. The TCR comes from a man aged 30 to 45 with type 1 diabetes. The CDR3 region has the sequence CASSQGRAWGSNQPQHF. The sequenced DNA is TGCGCCAGCAGCCAAGGGAGAGCATGGGGCAGCAATCAGCCCCAGCATTTT.